This T cell receptor beta chain was sequenced during a study of blood T cell repertoires in COVID-19. In the study overall: T cells, B-cell-depleted T cells, or PBMCs provided the cDNA or gDNA that served as material.

Germline V gives CDR1 SGHRS, CDR2 YFSETQ. The ends were cut back, 0 bases at V and 4 bases at J, with 10 bases in the middle. CDR3 length: 14 amino acids. The age range of participants was about 18 to 90 years, with residence in about two dozen US areas. As handled by the study authors: Using reference gene primer amplification, nucleated cell counts were estimated. TCRdb's copy holds only in-frame clones and misses some; the assay was immunoSEQ multiplex PCR. Clonal size and the V and J genes are those of that table, whereas D and trimming came from the DNA. The table shows hundreds of thousands of clones, with roughly 86% occurring only once.

The receptor's source is a man aged 40-49 years in a cohort exposed to, infected with or recovered from COVID-19 (not recorded which). This chain connects TRBV5-1 to TRBJ1-2; D ambiguous. The sample comprised PBMCs or T cells enriched from blood (not recorded which). CDR3 sequence: CASSLAVGSYGYTF. Here the CDR3 DNA reads TGCGCCAGCAGCTTGGCCGTCGGGTCCTATGGCTACACCTTC. The full variable domain, completed using reference TRBV5-1 and TRBJ1-2, is KAGVTQTPRYLIKTRGQQVTLSCSPISGHRSVSWYQQTPGQGLQFLFEYFSETQRNKGNFPGRFSGRQFSNSRSEMNVSTLELGDSALYLCASSLAVGSYGYTFGSGTRLTVV.